The 30 T cell receptor beta chains given below trace back to one sample, sequenced in a study of Tregs in tolerant kidney transplant recipients. Libraries were prepared by immunoSEQ multiplex PCR; TCRdb keeps only in-frame clonotypes and omits some of them. This sample yields some 250,000 clones, of which 65% to 85% are seen a single time; about 0.58% belongs to the top ten. The sequenced sample consisted of CD4+ T cells from blood. The receptor set was obtained from a human donor in good health.

This clone has only one observation. V and J are TRBV5-6 and TRBJ2-5; D unresolved. This CDR3 region has 13 residues. The germline CDR1 and CDR2 sequences are SGHDT and YYEEEE. V lost 1 base to trimming and J lost 2 bases, with 6 bases between them. The CDR3 DNA reads TGTGCCAGCAGCTTGTTCTCTCAAGAGACCCAGTACTTC. This encodes CASSLFSQETQYF.

The chain uses TRBV5-1 and TRBJ2-7; D might be TRBD1 (6 bases). Germline V gene sequence: CDR1 SGHRS, CDR2 YFSETQ. This CDR3 has 15 amino acids. V lost 0 bases, J lost 7 bases, and 17 bases lay in between. The CDR3 protein is CASSLVQGASGEQYF. CDR3 nucleotides: TGCGCCAGCAGCTTGGTACAGGGCGCATCGGGGGAGCAGTACTTC. The entire variable domain, with the rest obtained from reference TRBV5-1 and TRBJ2-7, is as follows: KAGVTQTPRYLIKTRGQQVTLSCSPISGHRSVSWYQQTPGQGLQFLFEYFSETQRNKGNFPGRFSGRQFSNSRSEMNVSTLELGDSALYLCASSLVQGASGEQYFGPGTRLTVT.

In its sample, this clone was seen a few times. The rearrangement links TRBV11-2 to TRBJ2-7, with D possibly matching TRBD2 (6 bases). V lost 4 bases and J 4 bases, leaving 14 bases between the germline ends. Germline values: CDR1 SGHAT, CDR2 FQNNGV. The CDR3 is 14 residues long. The CDR3 DNA reads TGTGCCAGCAGCTCGACTAGTAGACGTTACGAGCAGTACTTC. Amino acid sequence: CASSSTSRRYEQYF.

The chain uses TRBV5-1 and TRBJ2-1; D might be TRBD2 (5 bases). CDR1 and CDR2 (germline): SGHRS, YFSETQ. This CDR3 spans 15 amino acids. Between the trimmed V and J ends, which lost 4 bases and 0 bases, there was a span of 11 bases. As DNA, the CDR3 is TGCGCCAGCAGCGTAAGCGGAGGCTCCTACAATGAGCAGTTCTTC. Amino acid sequence: CASSVSGGSYNEQFF.

The count of this clone is one. The V call is TRBV28, the J call TRBJ2-7; weak D call: TRBD1 (6 bases). Germline-derived CDR1 and CDR2 are MDHEN and SYDVKM. The CDR3 consists of 13 residues. Trimming removed 7 bases from V and 3 bases from J, with 13 bases in between. The CDR3: CASNGGSFYEQYF. DNA of the CDR3: TGTGCCAGCAATGGGGGCTCTTTCTACGAGCAGTACTTC.

J is TRBJ1-4 and V is TRBV18; 9 nucleotides align to TRBD1. From germline, CDR1 is KGHSH and CDR2 LQKENI. Germline trimming cut 6 bases from V and 5 bases from J; bases unmatched to any gene: 4. CDR3 size: 14 residues. Here the CDR3 reads CASSGTGQNEKLFF. In DNA, the CDR3 is TGTGCCAGCTCGGGGACAGGGCAGAATGAAAAACTGTTTTTT.

The chain joins TRBV19 to TRBJ1-2; 8 nucleotides line up with TRBD1. Trimming removed 4 bases from V and 6 bases from J; junction bases left unmatched: 10. Germline V gene lookup returns CDR1 LNHDA and CDR2 SQIVND (reference sequence). The CDR3 covers 15 residues. The CDR3 is CASSTRQGPWNGYTF. The CDR3 DNA follows: TGTGCCAGTAGTACACGACAGGGGCCTTGGAATGGCTACACCTTC.

This chain connects TRBV30 to TRBJ2-2; 7 nucleotides match TRBD1. The CDR3 runs 14 residues. Trimming cost V 2 bases and J 5 bases; bases outside gene matches: 5. In germline, CDR1 is GTSNPN, CDR2 SVGIG (reference sequence). In DNA, the CDR3 is TGTGCCTGGAGTAGGGGGCTACCGACCGGGGAGCTGTTTTTT. This codes for CAWSRGLPTGELFF. Together with reference TRBV30 and TRBJ2-2, the CDR3 gives the full variable domain: SQTIHQWPATLVQPVGSPLSLECTVEGTSNPNLYWYRQAAGRGLQLLFYSVGIGQISSEVPQNLSASRPQDRQFILSSKKLLLSDSGFYLCAWSRGLPTGELFFGEGSRLTVL.

This clone was observed once. The genes are TRBV29-1 and TRBJ2-3, with D hard to call. Trimming took off 1 base at V and 0 bases at J, with 11 bases between the two ends. The CDR3 runs to 15 residues. The germline V gene encodes CDR1 SQVTM and CDR2 ANQGSEA. Here the CDR3 reads CSVEVNQMSTDTQYF. The CDR3, as DNA: TGCAGCGTTGAAGTTAACCAGATGAGCACAGATACGCAGTATTTT.

This clone was detected only a few times. V is TRBV27 and J is TRBJ1-5; TRBD1 agrees at 8 bases. The germline V gene has CDR1 MNHEY and CDR2 SMNVEV (reference sequence). The trim removed 5 bases at V and 0 bases at J, leaving 6 bases unmatched. This CDR3 region has 16 residues. Here the CDR3 DNA reads TGTGCCAGCAGTAGGTCGGGACAGGTTAGCAATCAGCCCCAGCATTTT. Residues: CASSRSGQVSNQPQHF.

This chain joins TRBV2 and TRBJ1-5, with 7 positions matching TRBD1. Looked up from germline, CDR1 is SNHLY and CDR2 is FYNNEI. The V gene end was trimmed by 5 bases and the J gene end by 5 bases; junction bases not matched to a gene: 6. The length of the CDR3 is 14 residues. Written as DNA, the CDR3 is TGTGCCAGCAGTTCAGGGGGAGGCGATCAGCCCCAGCATTTT. Encoded protein: CASSSGGGDQPQHF.

V usage is TRBV5-6 and J usage is TRBJ1-2, with D unresolved. Germline-derived CDR1 and CDR2 are SGHDT and YYEEEE. V gave up 2 bases and J gave up 2 bases, with 1 base separating them. The CDR3 covers 11 residues. The DNA for the CDR3 is TGTGCCAGCAGCTTCAACTATGGCTACACCTTC. This codes for CASSFNYGYTF.

The CDR3 here is CASTLLKRGRGETQYF. DNA for the CDR3: TGTGCCAGCACACTCCTTAAGCGGGGTCGGGGGGAGACCCAGTACTTC. This chain joins TRBV11-2 and TRBJ2-5, with 7 bases aligning to TRBD2. Germline V gives CDR1 SGHAT, CDR2 FQNNGV. Trimming at V came to 7 bases and at J to 5 bases, leaving 16 bases not matched to a gene. This CDR3 region has 16 residues.

The gene calls are TRBV7-3 and TRBJ1-3; 7 nucleotides line up with TRBD1. Germline values: CDR1 SGHTA, CDR2 FQGTGA. CDR3 size: 16 residues. Trimming at V came to 3 bases and at J to 4 bases, leaving 9 bases not matched to a gene. The DNA for the CDR3 is TGTGCCAGCAGCTTCGGGACAGCAGGTGGAGGAAACACCATATATTTT. Residues: CASSFGTAGGGNTIYF.

This clone was recorded once. CDR3 in DNA: TGTGCCAGTAGTCCCGGACAGGGGTACGCAACTAATGAAAAACTGTTTTTT. Its translation: CASSPGQGYATNEKLFF. This chain connects TRBV19 to TRBJ1-4, with TRBD1 matching over 9 bases. V lost 5 bases and J lost 0; bases outside the gene matches: 7. Per germline, CDR1 LNHDA and CDR2 SQIVND (reference sequence). The CDR3 contains 17 residues.

The rearrangement joins TRBV7-2 to TRBJ2-5; D call uncertain. Germline assignment: CDR1 SGHTA and CDR2 FQGNSA. The V end was cut by 3 bases, the J end by 0 bases, with 11 bases between. The CDR3 extends over 15 amino acids. The CDR3 DNA is TGTGCCAGCAGCTTCCTGGGGTCGTACCAAGAGACCCAGTACTTC. It codes for CASSFLGSYQETQYF.

This clone was observed once. This rearrangement joins TRBV5-1 to TRBJ1-2, with 11 bases identical to TRBD1. Germline values: CDR1 SGHRS, CDR2 YFSETQ. The CDR3 totals 15 residues. The V gene end was trimmed by 4 bases and the J gene end by 3 bases; junction bases not matched to a gene: 5. The CDR3 DNA is TGCGCCAGCAGCAGCCGGGACAGGGGGGACTATGGCTACACCTTC. It codes for CASSSRDRGDYGYTF.

The rearrangement joins TRBV11-3 to TRBJ2-7; 8 bases agree with TRBD2. CDR1 and CDR2 from the germline V gene are SGHNT and YENEEA. The CDR3 spans 14 residues. V shed 1 base, J shed 6 bases, and the junction held 5 bases outside the gene matches. The CDR3 sequence is CASSLAGGPSEQYF. In nucleotides, the CDR3 is TGTGCCAGCAGCTTAGCGGGAGGGCCGTCCGAGCAGTACTTC.

CDR3 in DNA: TGCAGCGTTGAAGAGGGGCTTATAAGCGGGAGAACAGATACGCAGTATTTT. It translates to CSVEEGLISGRTDTQYF. V and J are TRBV29-1 and TRBJ2-3; 8 bases are shared with TRBD2. V trimming: 0 bases; J trimming: 3 bases; junction bases outside the gene matches: 11. Germline values: CDR1 SQVTM, CDR2 ANQGSEA. The CDR3 spans 17 residues.

This clone was recorded a few times. This rearrangement joins TRBV2 to TRBJ2-2; perhaps D is TRBD1 or TRBD2 (5 bases each). The CDR3 is 15 residues long. Germline CDR1 is SNHLY and CDR2 is FYNNEI. Trimming shortened V by 5 bases and J by 0 bases, and 10 bases separated the two germline ends. The CDR3 protein is CASSQRGSNTGELFF. CDR3 in DNA: TGTGCCAGCAGTCAGAGGGGTTCGAACACCGGGGAGCTGTTTTTT.

The chain joins TRBV11-2 to TRBJ2-1; 14 bases map to TRBD2. The trim removed 1 base at V and 6 bases at J, leaving 5 bases unmatched. CDR1 is SGHAT, CDR2 FQNNGV, per germline. This CDR3 contains 17 residues. The CDR3 DNA reads as TGTGCCAGCAGCTTAGGGACGGGACTAGCGGGAGTCAATGAGCAGTTCTTC. It codes for CASSLGTGLAGVNEQFF.

The V and J genes are TRBV15 and TRBJ2-1, with 7 bases that match TRBD2. The V gene end was trimmed by 3 bases and the J gene end by 5 bases; junction bases not matched to a gene: 10. The CDR3 covers 16 residues. Germline CDR1 LNHNV, CDR2 YYDKDF (reference sequence). CDR3 residues: CATSSVRQRGHNEQFF. The DNA of the CDR3 is TGTGCCACCAGCAGTGTGCGACAGCGGGGACACAATGAGCAGTTCTTC.

The genes are TRBV6-1 and TRBJ1-4; D might be TRBD1 (5 bases). This CDR3 is 15 amino acids long. Trimming stripped 0 bases from V and 7 bases from J, with 12 bases between. CDR1 MNHNS and CDR2 SASEGT come from the germline V gene. Here the CDR3 reads CASSEAKGDGEKLFF. CDR3 DNA: TGTGCCAGCAGTGAAGCGAAAGGGGACGGTGAAAAACTGTTTTTT.

The rearrangement uses TRBV25-1 and TRBJ1-2, with D tentatively TRBD1 (6 bases). The length of the CDR3 is 13 residues. V shed 2 bases and J shed 13 bases, with 17 bases lying between them. CDR1 is MGHDK and CDR2 is SYGVNS in the germline V gene. The CDR3 bases are TGTGCCAGCAGTGAAACCGGGACACCCTTTTGCACCTTC. It specifies CASSETGTPFCTF.

This rearrangement joins TRBV6-1 to TRBJ2-2, with 7 bases lining up with TRBD1. The CDR3 has 15 residues. The J segment lost 1 base and the V segment lost 6 bases, leaving 5 bases of the junction unmatched. Germline V CDR1 and CDR2: MNHNS, SASEGT. The CDR3 coding sequence is TGTGCCAGCAGAAAGACAGGGCGGAACACCGGGGAGCTGTTTTTT. It specifies CASRKTGRNTGELFF.

V and J are TRBV4-1 and TRBJ1-2, with unresolved D. V was trimmed by 0 bases and J by 0 bases, leaving 17 bases between them. Germline CDR1 reads MGHRA; CDR2 reads YSYEKL. The CDR3 extends over 18 amino acids. The CDR3 DNA is TGCGCCAGCAGCCAAGATATGGGGATCCGCGTTTCTAACTATGGCTACACCTTC. Residues: CASSQDMGIRVSNYGYTF.

In its sample, this clone was seen once. This rearrangement joins TRBV7-9 to TRBJ2-7; D may be TRBD2 (6 bases). Deletions cut 5 bases from V and 4 bases from J, with 9 bases between. The CDR3 runs 12 residues. Germline V gene sequence: CDR1 SEHNR, CDR2 FQNEAQ (reference sequence). CDR3 in DNA: TGTGCCAGCAGCCCGGACTATTACGAGCAGTACTTC. Amino acid sequence: CASSPDYYEQYF.

The V gene is TRBV2, the J gene TRBJ1-5; TRBD1 matches at 7 bases. Looked up from germline, CDR1 is SNHLY and CDR2 is FYNNEI. There are 11 residues in the CDR3. CDR3 in amino acids: CATGDYQPQHF. The CDR3 DNA is TGTGCTACAGGGGATTATCAGCCCCAGCATTTT.

The chain uses TRBV5-4 and TRBJ2-7; D gene uncertain. This CDR3 has 12 amino acids. Germline CDR1 and CDR2: SGHNT and YYREEE (reference sequence). Trimming left V 2 bases short and J 4 bases short, with 7 bases between. This CDR3 is CASSFNTYEQYF. Written as DNA, the CDR3 is TGTGCCAGCAGCTTTAACACATACGAGCAGTACTTC.

The chain couples TRBV6-5 to TRBJ1-2; D is possibly TRBD1 (5 bases). From germline, CDR1 is MNHEY and CDR2 SVGAGI. The length of the CDR3 is 15 residues. Trimming cost V 4 bases and J 6 bases, with 18 bases left between them. CDR3 amino acids: CASSFYLKGIDGYTF. The CDR3 DNA reads TGTGCCAGCAGTTTCTACTTAAAGGGGATAGATGGCTACACCTTC.